This is a list of T cell receptor beta chains from one sample in a study of T cell changes during pregnancy in multiple sclerosis. Assay: immunoSEQ multiplex PCR; the TCRdb copy retains only in-frame clones and omits some. The table includes 19,000 or so clones, over 75% detected once. The sample here was CD8+ T cells from peripheral blood mononuclear cells, taken after pregnancy. These TCRs come from a female donor in good health, enrolled as a control in a pregnancy study. Both conserved end residues are part of each CDR3. Fields, in order: clone size, V gene, D gene, CDR3 length, J gene, CDR3 protein, CDR3 DNA. D genes are given only for firm matches. Some rows have no size entry. The others give once, few or many, or a class for an expanded clone.

few,TRBV29-1,TRBD2,15,TRBJ2-1,CSVEASGLTYNEQFF,TGCAGCGTTGAGGCTAGCGGGCTGACCTACAATGAGCAGTTCTTC
once,TRBV28,TRBD2,16,TRBJ2-2,CASSHTSGSFRGELFF,TGTGCCAGCAGTCACACTAGCGGGAGTTTTAGGGGGGAGCTGTTTTTT
NA,TRBV28,TRBD1,16,TRBJ2-7,CASRTTRGDRAYEQYF,TGTGCCAGCAGAACTACCCGGGGGGACAGGGCCTACGAGCAGTACTTC
NA,TRBV5-6,NA,12,TRBJ1-6,CASSSSGPPLHF,TGTGCCAGCAGCTCGAGCGGTCCCCCCCTCCACTTT
NA,TRBV5-6,NA,14,TRBJ1-2,CASSLAGSLGGYTF,TGTGCCAGCAGCTTGGCGGGGTCTTTAGGTGGCTACACCTTC
NA,TRBV27,NA,13,TRBJ2-7,CASSFSVPYEQYF,TGTGCCAGCAGTTTCAGCGTCCCCTACGAGCAGTACTTC
NA,TRBV19,NA,15,TRBJ2-3,CASGLLSGSTDTQYF,TGTGCCAGTGGTCTGCTGTCGGGGAGCACAGATACGCAGTATTTT
NA,TRBV29-1,TRBD1,14,TRBJ1-2,CSVEDWDRLYGYTF,TGCAGCGTTGAAGATTGGGACAGGCTCTATGGCTACACCTTC
NA,TRBV30,TRBD2,17,TRBJ2-7,CAWMLGLAGAESYEQYF,TGTGCCTGGATGTTGGGACTAGCGGGGGCCGAATCCTACGAGCAGTACTTC
NA,TRBV6-5,TRBD1,14,TRBJ1-6,CASRPTGESSPLHF,TGTGCCAGCAGACCGACAGGGGAGAGTTCACCCCTCCACTTT
few,TRBV29-1,NA,12,TRBJ2-5,CSVDTVWETQYF,TGCAGCGTTGATACGGTTTGGGAGACCCAGTACTTC
NA,TRBV5-4,NA,13,TRBJ2-1,CASSWGGLGEQFF,TGTGCCAGCAGCTGGGGGGGGCTAGGTGAGCAATTCTTC
NA,TRBV27,TRBD1,20,TRBJ2-2,CASSLLTGGHRLGPAGELFF,TGTGCCAGCAGTTTATTAACAGGGGGCCATCGGCTCGGGCCGGCCGGGGAGCTGTTTTTT
NA,TRBV11-3,NA,19,TRBJ2-2,CASSLDWMSAGVNTGELFF,TGTGCCAGCAGCTTAGATTGGATGTCGGCAGGGGTGAACACCGGGGAGCTGTTTTTT
NA,TRBV20-1,NA,11,TRBJ1-2,CSARAQGSYTF,TGCAGTGCTAGAGCTCAGGGGAGCTACACCTTC
NA,TRBV9,TRBD1,18,TRBJ2-1,CASSVVGVGTGTYNEQFF,TGTGCCAGCAGCGTAGTAGGGGTCGGGACAGGGACCTACAATGAGCAGTTCTTC
NA,TRBV7-9,TRBD2,16,TRBJ2-1,CASSSQRTREGNEQFF,TGTGCCAGCAGCTCCCAGAGGACCCGGGAGGGGAATGAGCAGTTCTTC
NA,TRBV9,NA,13,TRBJ1-1,CASSVGGYTEAFF,TGTGCCAGCAGCGTAGGAGGGTACACTGAAGCTTTCTTT
few,TRBV28,TRBD2,19,TRBJ2-7,CASSPASSGLAGLAYEQYF,TGTGCCAGCAGTCCCGCCTCCTCGGGACTAGCGGGTTTAGCCTACGAGCAGTACTTC
NA,TRBV7-3,NA,13,TRBJ2-1,CASSLTVGNEQFF,TGTGCCAGCAGCTTAACGGTCGGCAATGAGCAGTTCTTC
NA,TRBV6-1,TRBD2,15,TRBJ2-3,CASSETSGGADTQYF,TGTGCCAGCAGTGAAACTAGCGGGGGGGCAGATACGCAGTATTTT
medium-sized,TRBV19,NA,14,TRBJ2-7,CASSLDSESYEQYF,TGTGCCAGTAGTCTTGACAGTGAATCCTACGAGCAGTACTTC
NA,TRBV5-1,TRBD2,16,TRBJ2-5,CASSLRLAGGQETQYF,TGCGCCAGCAGCTTGCGACTAGCGGGGGGGCAAGAGACCCAGTACTTC
NA,TRBV7-9,NA,15,TRBJ2-1,CASSPSESSYNEQFF,TGTGCCAGCAGCCCTAGCGAGAGCTCCTACAATGAGCAGTTCTTC
NA,TRBV7-8,TRBD2,16,TRBJ2-7,CASSIIGGDAGYEQYF,TGTGCCAGCAGTATAATTGGGGGGGACGCGGGGTACGAGCAGTACTTC
NA,TRBV6-5,TRBD1,14,TRBJ1-2,CASSYTGGYYGYTF,TGTGCCAGCAGTTACACAGGGGGCTACTATGGCTACACCTTC
NA,TRBV5-1,NA,14,TRBJ1-1,CASSLTGVNTEAFF,TGCGCCAGCAGCTTGACAGGAGTGAACACTGAAGCTTTCTTT
NA,TRBV7-9,NA,14,TRBJ1-5,CASSNWDNNQPQHF,TGTGCCAGCAGCAACTGGGACAACAATCAGCCCCAGCATTTT
NA,TRBV19,TRBD1,14,TRBJ2-3,CASSDRGWPDTQYF,TGTGCCAGTTCGGACAGGGGGTGGCCAGATACGCAGTATTTT
NA,TRBV25-1,TRBD2,16,TRBJ2-2,CASSSRGRASPGELFF,TGTGCCAGCTCGTCCCGCGGGAGGGCCTCACCCGGGGAGCTGTTTTTT
NA,TRBV5-6,NA,15,TRBJ2-3,CASTFRGWPTDTQYF,TGTGCCAGCACTTTCCGGGGGTGGCCCACAGATACGCAGTATTTT
NA,TRBV30,NA,14,TRBJ1-1,CAWSEKGFGTEAFF,TGTGCCTGGAGTGAGAAGGGGTTCGGCACTGAAGCTTTCTTT
NA,TRBV6-5,TRBD1,14,TRBJ2-7,CASSYLDRGKEQYF,TGTGCCAGCAGTTACCTGGACAGGGGAAAAGAGCAGTACTTC
NA,TRBV6-6,TRBD2,14,TRBJ2-1,CASSYPLAGDEQFF,TGTGCCAGCAGTTACCCGCTAGCGGGAGATGAGCAGTTCTTC
NA,TRBV20-1,NA,11,TRBJ2-5,CSARDSETQYF,TGCAGTGCTAGAGATAGTGAGACCCAGTACTTC
NA,TRBV19,TRBD2,16,TRBJ2-3,CASSILAGEGKDTQYF,TGTGCCAGTAGTATACTAGCGGGGGAGGGTAAAGATACGCAGTATTTT